The entry below gives a single TCR beta chain sequence along with its context. This entry comes from a study of cytomegalovirus exposure and HLA in healthy donors. Study background: The 90 to 150 validation repertoires, a later analysis reported, used the same platform as the 666 repertoires from the first cohort.

The V and J ends lost 1 base and 8 bases, in that order; junction bases with no gene match: 12. Germline CDR1 SGHNT, CDR2 YENEEA. The CDR3 has 17 residues. Assay used: immunoSEQ multiplex PCR; TCRdb lists only in-frame clones, some missing. In the table there are a few hundred thousand clones, roughly 84% of which are singletons. V is TRBV11-3 and J is TRBJ1-4, with 8 bases fitting TRBD1. The sequencing input was PBMCs. The sequence was collected from a young woman in good health and CMV-seropositive. The CDR3 loop reads CASSLGTGTGTSEKLFF. CDR3 DNA sequence: TGTGCCAGCAGCTTAGGAACGGGGACAGGAACGAGCGAAAAACTGTTTTTT.